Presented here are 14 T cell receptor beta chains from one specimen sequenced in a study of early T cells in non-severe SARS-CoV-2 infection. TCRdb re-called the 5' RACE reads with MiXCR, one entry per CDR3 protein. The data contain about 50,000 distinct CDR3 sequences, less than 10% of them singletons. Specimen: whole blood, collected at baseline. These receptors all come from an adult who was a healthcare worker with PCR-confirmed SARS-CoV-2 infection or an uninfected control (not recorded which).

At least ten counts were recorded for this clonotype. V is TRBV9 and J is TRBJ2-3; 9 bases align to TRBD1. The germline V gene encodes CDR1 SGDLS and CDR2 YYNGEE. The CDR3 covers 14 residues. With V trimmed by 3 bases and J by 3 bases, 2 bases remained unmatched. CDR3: CASSEGQGTDTQYF. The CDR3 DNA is TGTGCCAGCAGCGAGGGACAGGGAACAGATACGCAGTATTTT.

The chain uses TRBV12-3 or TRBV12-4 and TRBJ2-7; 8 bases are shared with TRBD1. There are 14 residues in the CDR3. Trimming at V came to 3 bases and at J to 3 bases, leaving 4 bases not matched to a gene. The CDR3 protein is CASSFQGAGYEQYF. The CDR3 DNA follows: TGTGCCAGCAGTTTTCAGGGGGCGGGCTACGAGCAGTACTTC.

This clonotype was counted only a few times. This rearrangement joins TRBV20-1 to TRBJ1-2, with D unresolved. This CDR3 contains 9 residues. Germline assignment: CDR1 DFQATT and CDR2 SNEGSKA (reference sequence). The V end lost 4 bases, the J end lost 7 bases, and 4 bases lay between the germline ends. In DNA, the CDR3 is TGCAGTGCTAACAGTGGCTACACCTTC. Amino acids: CSANSGYTF.

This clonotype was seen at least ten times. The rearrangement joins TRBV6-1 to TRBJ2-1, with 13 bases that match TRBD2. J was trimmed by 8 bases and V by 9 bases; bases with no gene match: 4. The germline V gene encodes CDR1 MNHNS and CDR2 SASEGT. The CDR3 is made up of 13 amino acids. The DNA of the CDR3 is TGTGCCAGTACTAGCGGGGGGGCCCATGAGCAGTTCTTC. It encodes CASTSGGAHEQFF.

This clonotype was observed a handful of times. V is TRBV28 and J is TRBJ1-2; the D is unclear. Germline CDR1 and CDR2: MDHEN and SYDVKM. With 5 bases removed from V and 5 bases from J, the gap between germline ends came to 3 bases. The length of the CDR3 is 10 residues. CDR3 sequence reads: CASSRYGYTF. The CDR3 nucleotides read TGTGCCAGCAGTCGGTATGGCTACACCTTC.

CDR3 nucleotides: TGTGCCAGCAGTTTTACCCCCCGAGGTTTGGGCACAGATACGCAGTATTTT. It codes for CASSFTPRGLGTDTQYF. This rearrangement joins TRBV12-3 or TRBV12-4 to TRBJ2-3, with D uncertain. Trimming stripped 3 bases from V and 1 base from J, with 17 bases between. This CDR3 is built from 17 residues.

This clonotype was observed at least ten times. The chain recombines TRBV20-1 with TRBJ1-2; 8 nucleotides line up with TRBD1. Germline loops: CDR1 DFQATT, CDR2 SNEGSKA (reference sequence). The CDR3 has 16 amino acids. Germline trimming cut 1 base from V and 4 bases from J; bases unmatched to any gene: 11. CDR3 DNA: TGCAGTGCTAGAGCCTCCGACAGGGGCGAAAGCTATGGCTACACCTTC. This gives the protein CSARASDRGESYGYTF.

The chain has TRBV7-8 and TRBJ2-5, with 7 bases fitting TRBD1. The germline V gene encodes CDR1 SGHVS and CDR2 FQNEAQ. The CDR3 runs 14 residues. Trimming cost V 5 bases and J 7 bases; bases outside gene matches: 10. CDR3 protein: CASSTGQSLRTQYF. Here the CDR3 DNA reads TGTGCCAGCAGCACGGGACAGTCCCTTCGGACCCAGTACTTC.

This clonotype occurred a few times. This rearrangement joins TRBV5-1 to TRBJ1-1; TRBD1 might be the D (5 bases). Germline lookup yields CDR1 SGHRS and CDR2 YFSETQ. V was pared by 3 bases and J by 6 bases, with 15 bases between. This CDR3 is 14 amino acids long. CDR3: CASSWGSGGAEAFF. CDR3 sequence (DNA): TGCGCCAGCAGCTGGGGCAGTGGAGGCGCTGAAGCTTTCTTT. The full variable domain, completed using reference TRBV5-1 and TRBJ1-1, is KAGVTQTPRYLIKTRGQQVTLSCSPISGHRSVSWYQQTPGQGLQFLFEYFSETQRNKGNFPGRFSGRQFSNSRSEMNVSTLELGDSALYLCASSWGSGGAEAFFGQGTRLTVV.

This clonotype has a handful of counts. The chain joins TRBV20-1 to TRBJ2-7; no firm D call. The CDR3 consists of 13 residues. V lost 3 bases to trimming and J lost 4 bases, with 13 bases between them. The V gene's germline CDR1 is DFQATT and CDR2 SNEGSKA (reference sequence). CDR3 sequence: CSASSDTGYEQYF. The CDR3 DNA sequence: TGCAGTGCTAGTTCTGACACCGGATACGAGCAGTACTTC.

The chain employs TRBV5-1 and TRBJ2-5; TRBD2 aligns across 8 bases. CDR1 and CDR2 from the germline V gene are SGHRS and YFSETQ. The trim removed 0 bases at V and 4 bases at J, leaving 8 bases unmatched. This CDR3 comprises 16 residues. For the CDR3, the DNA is TGCGCCAGCAGCTTGGAATTAGCGCGGGGGGCAGAGACCCAGTACTTC. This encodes CASSLELARGAETQYF.

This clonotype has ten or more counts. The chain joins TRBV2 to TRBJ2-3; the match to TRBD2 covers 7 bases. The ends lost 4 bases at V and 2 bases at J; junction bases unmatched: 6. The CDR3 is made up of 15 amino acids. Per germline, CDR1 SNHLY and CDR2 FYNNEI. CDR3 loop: CASSGRRGVTDTQYF. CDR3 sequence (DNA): TGTGCCAGCAGTGGTCGCCGGGGGGTCACAGATACGCAGTATTTT. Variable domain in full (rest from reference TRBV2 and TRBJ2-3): EPEVTQTPSHQVTQMGQEVILRCVPISNHLYFYWYRQILGQKVEFLVSFYNNEISEKSEIFDDQFSVERPDGSNFTLKIRSTKLEDSAMYFCASSGRRGVTDTQYFGPGTRLTVL.

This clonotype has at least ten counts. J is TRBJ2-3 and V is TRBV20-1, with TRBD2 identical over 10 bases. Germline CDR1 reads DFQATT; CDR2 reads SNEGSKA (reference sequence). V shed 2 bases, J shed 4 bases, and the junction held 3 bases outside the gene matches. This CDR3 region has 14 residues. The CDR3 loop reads CSARSGREADTQYF. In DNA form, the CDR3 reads TGCAGTGCTAGAAGCGGGAGGGAGGCAGATACGCAGTATTTT.

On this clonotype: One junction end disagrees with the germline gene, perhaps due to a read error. The CDR3 DNA is TGTGCTAGCAGCTTAAGGGTGGGCGGTGAGCAGTTCTTC. Translated: CASSLRVGGEQFF. The chain uses TRBV7-7 and TRBJ2-1; no firm D call. The germline V gene encodes CDR1 SSHAT and CDR2 FNYEAQ (reference sequence). This CDR3 has 13 residues.